The 30 T cell receptor beta chains in this list originate from one sample, sequenced in a study of regulatory T cells in long-lasting Graves disease. Assembly of TCR beta libraries relied on iRepertoire HTBI primers together with Arm-PCR of CDR3 regions. MiXCR was run by TCRdb on the multiplex PCR reads, yielding one entry per CDR3 protein. The sample lists about 240,000 distinct CDR3 sequences; around 20% were seen once. The sample's time point: newly diagnosed GD, antithyroid drugs for less than 3 months. The TCR library was made from RNA extracted from PBMCs. The sample in question was peripheral blood mononuclear cells (PBMCs), obtained at new diagnosis, from a patient treated with antithyroid drugs. The receptor source for this set is a female donor with Graves disease.

This clonotype was counted many times. The chain joins TRBV20-1 to TRBJ2-7; no reliable D call. V was shortened by 2 bases and J by 1 base, with 9 bases between the two germline ends. The CDR3 extends over 13 amino acids. The germline gives CDR1 DFQATT, CDR2 SNEGSKA (reference sequence). The CDR3 region is CSARLPVSYEQYF. The DNA of the CDR3 is TGCAGTGCTAGATTACCCGTGTCCTACGAGCAGTACTTC.

This clonotype has at least ten counts. The chain recombines TRBV6-2 or TRBV6-3 with TRBJ2-7, with D perhaps assigned TRBD1 or TRBD2 (6 bases each). CDR1 and CDR2 from the germline V gene are MNHEY and SVGEGT. The CDR3 contains 14 residues. Between the trimmed V and J ends, which lost 8 bases and 4 bases, there was a span of 18 bases. The CDR3: CASLGGPLQYEQYF. The CDR3 region has the DNA TGTGCCAGCCTCGGGGGCCCACTACAATACGAGCAGTACTTC.

J is TRBJ2-7 and V is TRBV28, with D unclear. The CDR3 consists of 13 residues. CDR1 and CDR2 from the germline V gene are MDHEN and SYDVKM. Trimming cost V 2 bases and J 0 bases, with 5 bases left between them. The CDR3 coding sequence is TGTGCCAGCAGTTTAATAGACTCCTACGAGCAGTACTTC. Amino acids: CASSLIDSYEQYF.

This clonotype was counted ten times or more. This chain uses TRBV6-1 with TRBJ2-7, with a tentative D call TRBD1 (6 bases). Germline V gene sequence: CDR1 MNHNS, CDR2 SASEGT. This CDR3 is built from 15 residues. Trimming stripped 6 bases from V and 5 bases from J, with 20 bases between. The DNA for the CDR3 is TGTGCCAGCAGAGTAAACAGGGTTGGAATTAACGAGCAGTACTTC. It is translated as CASRVNRVGINEQYF.

The chain joins TRBV29-1 to TRBJ2-7, with D perhaps TRBD1 (6 bases). The CDR3 runs 11 residues. Germline V gene lookup returns CDR1 SQVTM and CDR2 ANQGSEA. V gave up 7 bases and J gave up 5 bases, with 12 bases separating them. The CDR3, as DNA: TGCAGCGCTGGACAGCCTGACGAGCAGTACTTC. Amino acids: CSAGQPDEQYF.

This clonotype was counted only a few times. This rearrangement joins TRBV20-1 to TRBJ2-3, with 8 nucleotides matching TRBD2. The trim removed 5 bases at V and 1 base at J, leaving 11 bases unmatched. CDR3 size: 16 residues. Per germline, CDR1 DFQATT and CDR2 SNEGSKA (reference sequence). CDR3 loop: CSARGGTDGRTDTQYF. The CDR3 DNA reads TGCAGTGCTCGCGGGGGGACGGATGGGCGCACAGATACGCAGTATTTT.

V is TRBV7-9 and J is TRBJ1-3; D may be TRBD1 (5 bases). The CDR3 is 14 amino acids. The V end was cut by 4 bases, the J end by 5 bases, with 12 bases between. CDR1 SEHNR and CDR2 FQNEAQ come from the germline V gene (reference sequence). DNA of the CDR3: TGTGCCAGCAGCTCCATTGGGGCACGAAACACCATATATTTT. It encodes CASSSIGARNTIYF.

There are many counts of this clonotype. The V gene is TRBV5-1, the J gene TRBJ2-3; D may be TRBD2 (5 bases). In germline, CDR1 is SGHRS, CDR2 YFSETQ. This CDR3 contains 12 residues. Trimming removed 4 bases at V and 9 bases at J, with 12 bases between. The CDR3, as DNA: TGCGCCAGCAGCGAGGAAGGACTCACGCAGTATTTT. This gives the protein CASSEEGLTQYF.

The sample holds many counts of this clonotype. The chain links TRBV5-1 to TRBJ1-1; D is ambiguous. This CDR3 region has 12 residues. Per the germline V gene, CDR1 is SGHRS and CDR2 is YFSETQ. The V and J ends lost 3 bases and 8 bases respectively, with 11 bases between them. The CDR3 protein is CASSSGLTEAFF. The CDR3 nucleotides read TGCGCCAGCAGCTCCGGACTTACCGAAGCTTTCTTT. Full variable domain (remainder filled in from reference TRBV5-1 and TRBJ1-1): KAGVTQTPRYLIKTRGQQVTLSCSPISGHRSVSWYQQTPGQGLQFLFEYFSETQRNKGNFPGRFSGRQFSNSRSEMNVSTLELGDSALYLCASSSGLTEAFFGQGTRLTVV.

This clonotype was seen a few times. The chain has TRBV11-3 and TRBJ1-1; D is uncertain. This CDR3 spans 14 amino acids. Looked up from germline, CDR1 is SGHNT and CDR2 is YENEEA. The V gene lost 1 base and the J gene lost 6 bases, with 12 bases spanning the gap. The CDR3, as DNA: TGTGCCAGCAGCTTAGTTGGCCAGGTCTCTGAAGCTTTCTTT. Encoded protein: CASSLVGQVSEAFF.

In its sample, this clonotype was seen many times. This chain connects TRBV6-4 to TRBJ1-5; D is perhaps TRBD1 (5 bases). In germline, CDR1 is MRHNA, CDR2 SNTAGT. Deletions cut 4 bases from V and 7 bases from J, with 11 bases between. The CDR3 has 13 amino acids. The CDR3 region has the DNA TGTGCCAGCAGTGTGGGGGGGGAACAGCCCCAGCATTTT. Translated, it gives CASSVGGEQPQHF.

This clonotype has a single count. The rearrangement links TRBV6-2 or TRBV6-3 to TRBJ1-1, with D maybe TRBD1 (6 bases). CDR1 is MNHEY and CDR2 is SVGEGT in the germline V gene. The V gene lost 7 bases and the J gene lost 4 bases, with 13 bases spanning the gap. The CDR3 runs 13 residues. The CDR3 bases are TGTGCCAGCACCCCAGGGGCTGTCACTGAAGCTTTCTTT. Its translation: CASTPGAVTEAFF.

For this clonotype: A read error is the likely source, as a far larger clone sits one nucleotide away. For the CDR3, the DNA is TGTGCCGGCAGCTCCTCCTACGAGCAGTACTTC. Its protein is CAGSSSYEQYF. The rearrangement joins TRBV5-6 to TRBJ2-7; D gene unclear. The CDR3 is 11 amino acids. Per germline, CDR1 SGHDT and CDR2 YYEEEE. Combining the CDR3 with reference TRBV5-6 and TRBJ2-7 gives the whole variable domain DAGVTQSPTHLIKTRGQQVTLRCSPKSGHDTVSWYQQALGQGPQFIFQYYEEEERQRGNFPDRFSGHQFPNYSSELNVNALLLGDSALYLCAGSSSYEQYFGPGTRLTVT.

This clonotype was counted many times. The chain uses TRBV2 and TRBJ2-3, with 7 bases aligning to TRBD2. Germline lookup yields CDR1 SNHLY and CDR2 FYNNEI. The CDR3 extends over 15 amino acids. V trimming: 8 bases; J trimming: 0 bases; junction bases outside the gene matches: 8. The CDR3 DNA reads TGTGCCAGCGGAAGGAGCGGGGTTAGCACAGATACGCAGTATTTT. Translating it yields CASGRSGVSTDTQYF. The full variable domain, with the rest looked up from reference TRBV2 and TRBJ2-3, is EPEVTQTPSHQVTQMGQEVILRCVPISNHLYFYWYRQILGQKVEFLVSFYNNEISEKSEIFDDQFSVERPDGSNFTLKIRSTKLEDSAMYFCASGRSGVSTDTQYFGPGTRLTVL.

This clonotype appeared many times. The rearrangement links TRBV27 to TRBJ2-1; 7 bases are a match to TRBD1. Germline V CDR1 and CDR2: MNHEY, SMNVEV (reference sequence). CDR3 length: 15 residues. Trimming took 8 bases from V and 4 from J; bases not matched to a gene: 11. CDR3 coding DNA: TGTGCCAGCGGTGGGGGACAGACAGGTTACAATGAGCAGTTCTTC. As protein: CASGGGQTGYNEQFF.

The sample holds many counts of this clonotype. This chain links TRBV20-1 with TRBJ1-3; D ambiguous. Per germline, CDR1 DFQATT and CDR2 SNEGSKA (reference sequence). The CDR3 spans 14 residues. The V and J ends lost 4 bases and 0 bases respectively, with 10 bases between them. Here the CDR3 reads CSATPGNSGNTIYF. In nucleotides, the CDR3 is TGCAGTGCTACCCCTGGGAACTCTGGAAACACCATATATTTT.

In regard to this clonotype: A much larger clone is a single base away; this may be a read error. The CDR3 end shows no conserved phenylalanine or tryptophan, and so a read error is likely. The chain links TRBV20-1 to TRBJ2-7, with D possibly being TRBD1 (6 bases). Looked up from germline, CDR1 is DFQATT and CDR2 is SNEGSKA (reference sequence). Trimming left V 3 bases short and J 1 base short, with 13 bases between. The CDR3 covers 14 residues. CDR3 loop: CSARGRDTSYEQYS. Written as DNA, the CDR3 is TGCAGTGCTAGGGGCCGGGACACGTCCTACGAGCAGTACTCC.

This chain uses TRBV5-1 with TRBJ2-3, with TRBD2 matching 10 bases. The CDR3 contains 15 residues. Per the germline V gene, CDR1 is SGHRS and CDR2 is YFSETQ. Germline trimming cut 3 bases from V and 2 bases from J; bases unmatched to any gene: 3. Written as DNA, the CDR3 is TGCGCCAGCAGCTCTAGCGGGAGTATCACAGATACGCAGTATTTT. Translation gives CASSSSGSITDTQYF.

This clonotype was counted ten times or more. The CDR3 region has the DNA TGTGCCAGCCGATCCCATACTAGCGGGAGATCTTACGAGCAGTACTTC. It is translated as CASRSHTSGRSYEQYF. The J gene is TRBJ2-7, the V gene TRBV6-2 or TRBV6-3, with TRBD2 matching over 11 bases. Germline lookup yields CDR1 MNHEY and CDR2 SVGEGT. This CDR3 has 16 residues. The junction had 13 bases not matched to a gene; V was cut back by 8 bases and J by 4 bases.

As for this clonotype: A far bigger clonotype differs at one base, so this is likely a read error. The rearrangement links TRBV7-2 to TRBJ2-4; 7 positions match TRBD1. The CDR3 runs to 13 residues. Per the germline V gene, CDR1 is SGHTA and CDR2 is FQGNSA. The CDR3 DNA is TGTGCCAGCAGCTTAGGACAGGGCCTGGAGCAGCACTTC. This sequence encodes CASSLGQGLEQHF.

This clonotype was found once. The J gene is TRBJ2-3, the V gene TRBV3-1, with 12 nucleotides matching TRBD2. Trimming took 5 bases from V and 2 from J; bases not matched to a gene: 8. CDR3 length: 17 residues. Germline-derived CDR1 and CDR2 are LGHDT and YNNKEL (reference sequence). CDR3 loop: CASSARLAGENTDTQYF. For the CDR3, the DNA is TGTGCCAGCAGCGCTCGACTAGCGGGGGAGAACACAGATACGCAGTATTTT.

For this clonotype: One base separates it from a far larger clone, so it is likely a read error. The V and J genes are TRBV7-2 and TRBJ1-5; D remains ambiguous. The V end was cut by 1 base, the J end by 7 bases, with 11 bases between. CDR1 and CDR2 (germline): SGHTA, FQGNSA. This CDR3 is built from 14 residues. The CDR3 sequence: CTSSLDPTLQPQHF. CDR3 in DNA: TGTACCAGCAGCTTAGACCCCACGCTACAGCCCCAGCATTTT.

This clonotype was detected many times. This chain connects TRBV7-3 to TRBJ2-2, with TRBD2 matching 10 bases. Germline lookup yields CDR1 SGHTA and CDR2 FQGTGA. The CDR3 runs to 17 residues. Trimming took 5 bases from V and 5 from J; bases not matched to a gene: 11. CDR3 sequence reads: CASSKTGTSVGTGELFF. For the CDR3, the DNA is TGTGCCAGCAGCAAAACCGGGACTAGCGTTGGGACCGGGGAGCTGTTTTTT.

This clonotype came up many times. This chain connects TRBV7-3 to TRBJ2-5; 7 positions agree with TRBD1. Germline trimming cut 1 base from V and 4 bases from J; bases unmatched to any gene: 0. Germline V gives CDR1 SGHTA, CDR2 FQGTGA. The CDR3 runs 13 residues. The CDR3 here is CASSLNRGETQYF. The DNA of the CDR3 is TGTGCCAGCAGCTTAAACAGGGGAGAGACCCAGTACTTC.

Ten or more counts support this clonotype. The V gene is TRBV24-1, the J gene TRBJ2-1; D possibly matches TRBD1 or TRBD2 (6 bases each). Trimming took 4 bases from V and 14 from J, leaving 11 bases between them. This CDR3 is built from 11 residues. Germline CDR1 reads KGHDR; CDR2 reads SFDVKD. The CDR3 DNA reads TGTGCCACCAGTGACCTGGGGGGCGAGTTCTTC. It specifies CATSDLGGEFF.

This clonotype came up many times. The chain uses TRBV28 and TRBJ2-1, with unresolved D. Per germline, CDR1 MDHEN and CDR2 SYDVKM. The CDR3 sequence is 14 residues long. V was cut by 2 bases and J by 5 bases, with 10 bases left in between. In nucleotides, the CDR3 is TGTGCCAGCAGTTTACAGGATTATAACAATGAGCAGTTCTTC. Amino acids: CASSLQDYNNEQFF.

This clonotype was observed a handful of times. The gene calls are TRBV19 and TRBJ2-6; the D gene is possibly TRBD1 (6 bases). Germline V gene lookup returns CDR1 LNHDA and CDR2 SQIVND (reference sequence). The CDR3 spans 19 residues. Deletions cut 2 bases from V and 1 base from J, with 18 bases between. CDR3 bases: TGTGCCAGTAGTATATTCGGAGACAGGCCTTTGTCTGGGGCCAACGTCCTGACTTTC. Protein: CASSIFGDRPLSGANVLTF.

This clonotype has at least ten counts. The gene calls are TRBV20-1 and TRBJ2-1; D not certain. Trimming shortened V by 3 bases and J by 0 bases, and 9 bases separated the two germline ends. From germline, CDR1 is DFQATT and CDR2 SNEGSKA (reference sequence). CDR3 size: 14 residues. CDR3: CSASTENSYNEQFF. DNA of the CDR3: TGCAGTGCTAGTACGGAGAACTCCTACAATGAGCAGTTCTTC.

This clonotype was found many times. One end of the junction is discordant with germline, which a read error may explain. The chain combines TRBV12-3 or TRBV12-4 with TRBJ1-6; D possibly corresponds to TRBD1 (6 bases). This CDR3 has 14 amino acids. CDR3 protein: CASSLGGNNSPLHF. CDR3 sequence (DNA): TGTGCCAGCAGCTTAGGGGGTAATAATTCACCCCTCCACTTT.

This clonotype was recorded many times. This rearrangement joins TRBV6-5 to TRBJ2-3; 9 bases match TRBD1. The CDR3 covers 17 residues. CDR1 and CDR2 from the germline V gene are MNHEY and SVGAGI. Trimming at V came to 2 bases and at J to 1 base, leaving 7 bases not matched to a gene. CDR3 loop: CASSYPGTGWGTDTQYF. The CDR3 DNA reads as TGTGCCAGCAGTTACCCCGGGACAGGGTGGGGCACAGATACGCAGTATTTT.